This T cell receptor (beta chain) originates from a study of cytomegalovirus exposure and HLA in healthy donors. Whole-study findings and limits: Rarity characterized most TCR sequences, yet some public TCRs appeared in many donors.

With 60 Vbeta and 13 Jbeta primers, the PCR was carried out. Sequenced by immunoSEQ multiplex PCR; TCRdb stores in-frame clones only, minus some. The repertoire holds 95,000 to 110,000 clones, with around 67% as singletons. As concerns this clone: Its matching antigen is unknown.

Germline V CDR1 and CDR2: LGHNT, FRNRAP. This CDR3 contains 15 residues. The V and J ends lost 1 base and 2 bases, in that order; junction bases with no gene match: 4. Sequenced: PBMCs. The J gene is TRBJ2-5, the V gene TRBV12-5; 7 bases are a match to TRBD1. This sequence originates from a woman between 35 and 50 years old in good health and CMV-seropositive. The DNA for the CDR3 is TGTGCTAGTGGTTTGGGACAGGGACCTCAAGAGACCCAGTACTTC. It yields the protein CASGLGQGPQETQYF. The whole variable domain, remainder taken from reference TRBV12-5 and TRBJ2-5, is DARVTQTPRHKVTEMGQEVTMRCQPILGHNTVFWYRQTMMQGLELLAYFRNRAPLDDSGMPKDRFSAEMPDATLATLKIQPSEPRDSAVYFCASGLGQGPQETQYFGPGTRLLVL.